The 9 T cell receptor beta chains presented below share a single source sample, sequenced in a study of T cells after yellow fever vaccination. MiXCR, applied by TCRdb to the 5' RACE reads, yields one record per CDR3 protein. The profile shows tens of thousands of distinct CDR3 sequences, over 7.5% of them singletons. This specimen was CD8+ T cells sorted from PBMCs, taken on the day of the yellow fever booster vaccination. The receptors were sampled from a man younger than 45 who received the YFV17D yellow fever vaccine.

The sample holds a few counts of this clonotype. This rearrangement joins TRBV9 to TRBJ2-2, with no clear D. This CDR3 has 12 residues. Deletions cut 3 bases from V and 6 bases from J, with 6 bases between. CDR1 is SGDLS and CDR2 is YYNGEE in the germline V gene. The CDR3 DNA is TGTGCCAGCAGCGCCGTAGCCGGGGAGCTGTTTTTT. Its protein product is CASSAVAGELFF.

Only a few counts were recorded for this clonotype. V is TRBV7-8 and J is TRBJ2-2; D gene ambiguous. Germline V gene sequence: CDR1 SGHVS, CDR2 FQNEAQ. The CDR3 consists of 14 residues. The V gene lost 1 base and the J gene lost 3 bases, with 6 bases spanning the gap. The CDR3 loop is CASSLGLHTGELFF. In DNA, the CDR3 is TGTGCCAGCAGCTTAGGCCTACACACCGGGGAGCTGTTTTTT.

This clonotype showed up just a few times. V gene TRBV5-6 combines with J gene TRBJ1-5, with 8 bases aligning to TRBD1. The CDR3 has 15 amino acids. With V trimmed by 6 bases and J by 2 bases, 7 bases remained unmatched. Germline V CDR1 and CDR2: SGHDT, YYEEEE. CDR3 in DNA: TGTGCCAGCAACAGACAGGGGACGGGCAATCAGCCCCAGCATTTT. This translates into CASNRQGTGNQPQHF.

In its sample, this clonotype was seen many times. The V gene is TRBV29-1, the J gene TRBJ2-1, with TRBD1 matching over 9 bases. Germline CDR1 is SQVTM and CDR2 is ANQGSEA. This CDR3 has 14 residues. Losses at the gene ends were 7 bases for V and 2 bases for J; bases not matched to a gene: 6. The CDR3 sequence: CSAGNRGPYNEQFF. For the CDR3, the DNA is TGCAGCGCCGGAAACAGGGGGCCCTACAATGAGCAGTTCTTC.

Many counts were recorded for this clonotype. The chain links TRBV4-3 to TRBJ2-2; D not certain. Germline V gene lookup returns CDR1 LGHNA and CDR2 YSLEER. The CDR3 runs to 12 residues. V was pared by 1 base and J by 7 bases, with 4 bases between. The CDR3 nucleotides read TGCGCCAGCAGCCAAGTTTACGGGGAGCTGTTTTTT. It yields the protein CASSQVYGELFF.

This clonotype showed up many times. CDR3 loop: CSARVGYEQYF. DNA of the CDR3: TGCAGTGCTAGAGTTGGTTACGAGCAGTACTTC. The V gene is TRBV20-1, the J gene TRBJ2-7; D not resolved. V lost 1 base, J lost 4 bases, and 5 bases lay in between. CDR1 and CDR2 (germline): DFQATT, SNEGSKA (reference sequence). This CDR3 spans 11 amino acids.

This chain links TRBV20-1 with TRBJ2-5; 13 nucleotides line up with TRBD2. Germline CDR1 and CDR2: DFQATT and SNEGSKA (reference sequence). The CDR3 loop spans 17 amino acids. Trimming removed 1 base from V and 5 bases from J; junction bases left unmatched: 10. The CDR3 region is CSARAPLAGGPVETQYF. For the CDR3, the DNA is TGCAGTGCTAGAGCCCCACTAGCGGGAGGGCCCGTGGAGACCCAGTACTTC.

This clonotype was counted at least ten times. The chain has TRBV29-1 and TRBJ2-3; perhaps TRBD2 as D (6 bases). Germline loops: CDR1 SQVTM, CDR2 ANQGSEA. V lost 6 bases and J 4 bases, leaving 8 bases between the germline ends. This CDR3 has 11 amino acids. This chain's CDR3 is CSVRLADTQYF. CDR3 nucleotides: TGCAGCGTGCGACTAGCAGATACGCAGTATTTT.

In this sample, this clonotype turned up a few times. The V gene is TRBV3-1, the J gene TRBJ2-3; no definite D call. Germline CDR1 and CDR2: LGHDT and YNNKEL (reference sequence). Trimming removed 2 bases at V and 0 bases at J, with 15 bases between. The CDR3 has 17 residues. As DNA, the CDR3 is TGTGCCAGCAGCCAACTCTTCGCCCCTACTAGCACAGATACGCAGTATTTT. It yields the protein CASSQLFAPTSTDTQYF.